The clone carrying this TCR beta chain was observed a single time. Followed longitudinally, the Seattle patients had been enrolled during active infection. This record comes from a study of blood T cell repertoires in COVID-19. Study as a whole: Samples taken during acute and convalescent COVID-19 were collected in the United States, Italy and Spain.

V lost 4 bases to trimming and J lost 2 bases; unmatched junction nucleotides: 9. The CDR3 totals 16 residues. Germline V gene sequence: CDR1 SGHKS, CDR2 YYEKEE (reference sequence). The authors' processing: Researchers report that nucleated cell counts were estimated from reference gene primer amplification. Assay: immunoSEQ multiplex PCR; the TCRdb copy retains only in-frame clones and omits some. V and J calls and clone size follow that table, whereas D and trimming were derived from the DNA. This sample has about 130,000 clones, with around 90% found just once. The source material was peripheral blood. J is TRBJ2-1 and V is TRBV5-5; 7 bases line up with TRBD2. The sequence was obtained from a man aged 55 to 70 with COVID-19, enrolled during active disease. As DNA, the CDR3 is TGTGCCAGCAGCCCGGGTGGGCTAGCGGCCTACAATGAGCAGTTCTTC. Its translation: CASSPGGLAAYNEQFF. Using reference TRBV5-5 and TRBJ2-1 for the parts outside the CDR3, the full variable domain is DAGVTQSPTHLIKTRGQQVTLRCSPISGHKSVSWYQQVLGQGPQFIFQYYEKEERGRGNFPDRFSARQFPNYSSELNVNALLLGDSALYLCASSPGGLAAYNEQFFGPGTRLTVL.